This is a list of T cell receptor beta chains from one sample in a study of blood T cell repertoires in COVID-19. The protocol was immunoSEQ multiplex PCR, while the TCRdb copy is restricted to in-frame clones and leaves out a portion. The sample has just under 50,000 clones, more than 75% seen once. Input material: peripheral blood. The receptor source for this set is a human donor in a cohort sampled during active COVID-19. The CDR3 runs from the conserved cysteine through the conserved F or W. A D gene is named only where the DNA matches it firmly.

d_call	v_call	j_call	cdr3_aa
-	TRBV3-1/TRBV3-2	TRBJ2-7	CASSLQGGYEQYF
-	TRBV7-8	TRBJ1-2	CASSLEAYRDYGYTF
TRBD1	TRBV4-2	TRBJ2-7	CASSQRPGTGPYEQYF
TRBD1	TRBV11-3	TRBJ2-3	CASSLGQGADSTDTQYF
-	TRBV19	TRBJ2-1	CASSRAIGYNEQFF
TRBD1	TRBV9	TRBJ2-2	CASSTRDRAGGELFF
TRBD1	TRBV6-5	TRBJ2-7	CASRSRQGPYEQYF
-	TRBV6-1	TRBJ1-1	CASSEAERGTEAFF
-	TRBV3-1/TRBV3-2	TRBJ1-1	CASSLGREAGTFF
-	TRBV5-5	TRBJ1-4	CASGLGLDRINEKLFF
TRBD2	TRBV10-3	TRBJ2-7	CAISESGDRPSDYEQYF
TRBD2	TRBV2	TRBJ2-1	CASSKKRESYNEQFF
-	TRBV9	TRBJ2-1	CASSGSLVSNEQFF
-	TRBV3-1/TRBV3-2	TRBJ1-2	CASSQSGLLNYGYTF
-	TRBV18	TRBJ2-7	CASSGREYEQYF
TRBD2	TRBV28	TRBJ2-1	CASGGRASGRRWQFF
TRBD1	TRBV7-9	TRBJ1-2	CASSLSGTELHYGYTF
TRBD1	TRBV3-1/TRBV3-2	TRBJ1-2	CASSQDWQGDYGYTF
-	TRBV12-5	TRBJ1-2	CASGPTNTGGYTF
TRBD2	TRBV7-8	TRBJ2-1	CASSPWTIAGGRNEQFF